Presented here are 21 T cell receptor beta chains from one specimen sequenced in a study of response to subunit inactivated influenza vaccine. Each CDR3 protein gets one entry after TCRdb re-called the RT-PCR reads with MiXCR. The sample contains some 190,000 distinct CDR3 sequences, roughly an eighth of which appear only once. Sequenced here: CD8+ T cells sorted from PBMCs, sampled 5 days after vaccination. These receptor sequences come from a man aged 50-59 years who received an inactivated influenza vaccine.

This chain uses TRBV28 with TRBJ2-5; 10 bases are shared with TRBD2. The V gene's germline CDR1 is MDHEN and CDR2 SYDVKM. V dropped 3 bases and J dropped 0; count of bases not matched to a gene: 4. This CDR3 has 16 residues. The CDR3 protein is CASSFTSGRDQETQYF. CDR3 bases: TGTGCCAGCAGTTTCACGAGCGGGAGGGACCAAGAGACCCAGTACTTC.

This clonotype was seen at least ten times. The rearrangement joins TRBV7-6 to TRBJ1-5; D gene uncertain. Germline values: CDR1 SGHVS, CDR2 FNYEAQ. The CDR3 length is 17 residues. With 5 bases removed from V and 4 bases from J, the gap between germline ends came to 21 bases. CDR3 sequence reads: CASSPRPPWGLNQPQHF. The CDR3 DNA reads as TGTGCCAGCAGCCCCCGGCCTCCTTGGGGTTTAAATCAGCCCCAGCATTTT.

The table lists this clonotype with a few counts. This rearrangement joins TRBV3-1 to TRBJ1-1; D remains ambiguous. The CDR3 loop spans 14 amino acids. With 4 bases removed from V and 8 bases from J, the gap between germline ends came to 17 bases. The germline CDR1 and CDR2 sequences are LGHDT and YNNKEL (reference sequence). CDR3 protein: CASSPQTERPEAFF. The CDR3 nucleotides read TGTGCCAGCAGCCCGCAAACGGAAAGACCCGAAGCTTTCTTT.

Turning to this clonotype: Relative to the germline gene, one junction end is altered; a read error may explain this. The chain recombines TRBV4-1 with TRBJ2-7; possibly TRBD1 or TRBD2 for D (5 bases each). In germline, CDR1 is MGHRA, CDR2 YSYEKL. The CDR3 extends over 13 amino acids. This CDR3 reads CASSPGTLNEQYF. CDR3 bases: TGTGCCAGCAGCCCCGGGACCCTGAACGAGCAGTACTTC.

The chain couples TRBV27 to TRBJ2-7; perhaps TRBD2 as D (5 bases). V gave up 0 bases and J gave up 3 bases, with 12 bases separating them. The germline V gene has CDR1 MNHEY and CDR2 SMNVEV (reference sequence). This CDR3 contains 15 residues. The CDR3 sequence is CASSLSSAGLYEQYF. In DNA form, the CDR3 reads TGTGCCAGCAGTTTATCTTCCGCGGGCCTCTACGAGCAGTACTTC.

The chain carries TRBV10-3 and TRBJ1-2, with D maybe TRBD1 (6 bases). The CDR3 extends over 14 amino acids. CDR1 ENHRY and CDR2 SYGVKD come from the germline V gene. The V end was cut by 4 bases, the J end by 1 base, with 10 bases between. CDR3 in amino acids: CAISVGRGNYGYTF. CDR3 coding DNA: TGTGCCATCAGTGTTGGCAGGGGTAACTATGGCTACACCTTC.

This clonotype appeared many times. The genes are TRBV4-3 and TRBJ1-4, with a possible D match to TRBD1 (6 bases). V was shortened by 1 base and J by 4 bases, with 10 bases between the two germline ends. The CDR3 loop spans 15 amino acids. From germline, CDR1 is LGHNA and CDR2 YSLEER. DNA for the CDR3: TGCGCCAGCAGCCAAGGGACAGCGTATAATGAAAAACTGTTTTTT. This sequence encodes CASSQGTAYNEKLFF.

The CDR3 DNA follows: TGTGCTAGTGGTTTTCACCTCGATGGCGGGCAATCCTACAATGAGCAGTTCTTC. Translation gives CASGFHLDGGQSYNEQFF. The chain carries TRBV12-5 and TRBJ2-1; D possibly corresponds to TRBD2 (5 bases). V was shortened by 3 bases and J by 1 base, with 19 bases between the two germline ends. This CDR3 has 18 residues. In germline, CDR1 is LGHNT, CDR2 FRNRAP.

The chain employs TRBV6-2 or TRBV6-3 and TRBJ2-1; D is uncertain. Deletions cut 6 bases from V and 1 base from J, with 13 bases between. The CDR3 is 15 residues long. Germline V CDR1 and CDR2: MNHEY, SVGEGT. The DNA for the CDR3 is TGTGCCAGCAGCTTGACGGCCGCGTCCTACAATGAGCAGTTCTTC. This sequence encodes CASSLTAASYNEQFF.

This rearrangement joins TRBV29-1 to TRBJ2-7; D possibly uses TRBD1 or TRBD2 (6 bases each). This CDR3 region has 15 residues. With 0 bases removed from V and 1 base from J, the gap between germline ends came to 13 bases. From germline, CDR1 is SQVTM and CDR2 ANQGSEA. The CDR3 region has the DNA TGCAGCGTTGAAGATCGATCGGGGGCGTCCTACGAGCAGTACTTC. This gives the protein CSVEDRSGASYEQYF.

This clonotype was detected a few times. The chain carries TRBV15 and TRBJ2-1, with D maybe TRBD2 (7 bases). The ends were cut back, 1 base at V and 10 bases at J, with 20 bases in the middle. Germline V gene data show CDR1 as LNHNV and CDR2 as YYDKDF (reference sequence). The CDR3 is 16 amino acids. The DNA for the CDR3 is TGTGCCACCAGCAGAGGGCTTTTTTCGGGGGGCAGCGAGCAGTTCTTC. Translating it yields CATSRGLFSGGSEQFF.

The chain couples TRBV9 to TRBJ2-1; 10 bases match TRBD2. V trimming: 3 bases; J trimming: 0 bases; junction bases outside the gene matches: 21. Per the germline V gene, CDR1 is SGDLS and CDR2 is YYNGEE. This CDR3 is 22 amino acids long. CDR3 loop: CASSADRSVVVLAGDSYNEQFF. The CDR3 DNA reads as TGTGCCAGCAGCGCCGACCGCTCAGTCGTCGTCCTAGCGGGGGACTCCTACAATGAGCAGTTCTTC. Looking up the rest from reference TRBV9 and TRBJ2-1 gives the full variable domain: DSGVTQTPKHLITATGQRVTLRCSPRSGDLSVYWYQQSLDQGLQFLIQYYNGEERAKGNILERFSAQQFPDLHSELNLSSLELGDSALYFCASSADRSVVVLAGDSYNEQFFGPGTRLTVL.

The chain is built from TRBV6-1 and TRBJ1-5, with D unresolved. V lost 5 bases and J 6 bases, leaving 11 bases between the germline ends. The CDR3 totals 13 residues. From germline, CDR1 is MNHNS and CDR2 SASEGT. The CDR3 sequence: CASSLQEGQPQHF. CDR3 DNA sequence: TGTGCCAGCAGTCTTCAGGAAGGTCAGCCCCAGCATTTT.

In its sample, this clonotype was seen a few times. The chain joins TRBV2 to TRBJ2-5; 11 positions agree with TRBD2. After removal of 8 bases from V and 3 bases from J, the junction contained 14 bases not matched to a gene. Germline CDR1 SNHLY, CDR2 FYNNEI. The CDR3 covers 17 residues. CDR3 region: CASFPGLAARPKETQYF. In DNA form, the CDR3 reads TGTGCCAGCTTTCCGGGACTAGCGGCCCGTCCTAAAGAGACCCAGTACTTC.

The sample holds a few counts of this clonotype. V usage is TRBV5-1 and J usage is TRBJ1-1, with D tentatively TRBD1 (5 bases). The CDR3 is 15 residues long. Germline CDR1 and CDR2: SGHRS and YFSETQ. Between the trimmed V and J ends, which lost 2 bases and 4 bases, there was a span of 15 bases. The CDR3 nucleotides read TGCGCCAGCAGCTTAAAACAGGCGATGGGCACTGAAGCTTTCTTT. Amino acids: CASSLKQAMGTEAFF.

V and J are TRBV15 and TRBJ2-1; 9 bases fit TRBD2. The V and J ends lost 2 bases and 5 bases, in that order; junction bases with no gene match: 7. The CDR3 spans 16 residues. Germline CDR1 is LNHNV and CDR2 is YYDKDF (reference sequence). The CDR3 loop is CATSRSGLAWDNEQFF. The CDR3 region has the DNA TGTGCCACCAGCAGATCGGGACTAGCATGGGACAATGAGCAGTTCTTC.

This clonotype has ten or more counts. The J gene is TRBJ2-1, the V gene TRBV28; no clear D. Germline loops: CDR1 MDHEN, CDR2 SYDVKM. CDR3 length: 17 residues. V gave up 6 bases and J gave up 0 bases, with 18 bases separating them. The CDR3 is CASSPRANTLSYNEQFF. CDR3 DNA sequence: TGTGCCAGCAGCCCCCGGGCCAATACCCTCTCCTACAATGAGCAGTTCTTC.

The V and J genes are TRBV7-6 and TRBJ2-7; D unresolved. CDR3 size: 14 residues. V was cut by 5 bases and J by 6 bases, with 17 bases left in between. The germline gives CDR1 SGHVS, CDR2 FNYEAQ. CDR3 nucleotide sequence: TGTGCCAGCAGCCAAAGTCGGGCAAGTCCCGAGCAGTACTTC. Its protein product is CASSQSRASPEQYF.

The V and J genes are TRBV3-1 and TRBJ2-1; TRBD2 matches at 8 bases. Trimming removed 2 bases from V and 6 bases from J; junction bases left unmatched: 9. The germline CDR1 and CDR2 sequences are LGHDT and YNNKEL (reference sequence). The CDR3 loop spans 16 amino acids. The CDR3 bases are TGTGCCAGCAGCCAATATAGGCTAGCGGGCTTCAATGAGCAGTTCTTC. Residues: CASSQYRLAGFNEQFF.

This clonotype was picked up a small number of times. The rearrangement joins TRBV2 to TRBJ1-5, with D tentatively TRBD1 (6 bases). The CDR3 has 14 residues. Trimming removed 4 bases at V and 5 bases at J, with 12 bases between. Looked up from germline, CDR1 is SNHLY and CDR2 is FYNNEI. CDR3 sequence: CASSGTATYQPQHF. CDR3 nucleotide sequence: TGTGCCAGCAGTGGGACAGCTACTTATCAGCCCCAGCATTTT. Together with reference TRBV2 and TRBJ1-5, the CDR3 gives the full variable domain: EPEVTQTPSHQVTQMGQEVILRCVPISNHLYFYWYRQILGQKVEFLVSFYNNEISEKSEIFDDQFSVERPDGSNFTLKIRSTKLEDSAMYFCASSGTATYQPQHFGDGTRLSIL.

This sequence joins TRBV7-3 and TRBJ2-1; 12 bases agree with TRBD2. V dropped 4 bases and J dropped 6; count of bases not matched to a gene: 4. From germline, CDR1 is SGHTA and CDR2 FQGTGA. This CDR3 spans 15 amino acids. The CDR3 protein is CASSSTSGSGNEQFF. Written as DNA, the CDR3 is TGTGCCAGCAGCTCGACTAGCGGGAGCGGCAATGAGCAGTTCTTC.